This is a list of T cell receptor beta chains from one sample in a study of neoadjuvant anti-PD-1 for oral cavity cancer. Libraries were prepared by immunoSEQ multiplex PCR; TCRdb keeps only in-frame clonotypes and omits some of them. This sample has 13,000 or so clones, with around 56% found just once. The sample was tumor tissue, taken before nivolumab (anti-PD-1) treatment. These receptors were taken from a person between 40 and 85 years old with oral cavity squamous cell carcinoma. CDR3s include the opening cysteine and the closing phenylalanine or tryptophan. Fields, in order: V gene, J gene, clone size, D gene, CDR3 DNA, CDR3 protein. The D gene is left open where the match is weak. Clone size appears in some rows only: once, few, many, or a class for an expanded clone.

TRBV6-4	TRBJ2-1	NA	TRBD2	TGTGCCAGCAGTTATTTAGCGGGAGGTCTCAATGAGCAGTTCTTC	CASSYLAGGLNEQFF
TRBV27	TRBJ2-7	NA	NA	TGTGCCAGCAGTCCCAGGGGTGGATCCTACGAGCAGTACTTC	CASSPRGGSYEQYF
TRBV20-1	TRBJ2-7	NA	NA	TGCAGTGGGGGGGCGGACGAGCAGTACTTC	CSGGADEQYF
TRBV6-5	TRBJ2-3	NA	NA	TGTGCCAGCAGTTACTTTAGACAGCCTAGCACAGATACGCAGTATTTT	CASSYFRQPSTDTQYF
TRBV28	TRBJ1-4	NA	NA	TGTGCCAGCAGGGCGGGGCAGTCAAGGGAAAAACTGTTTTTT	CASRAGQSREKLFF
TRBV6-1	TRBJ1-1	NA	NA	TGTGCCAGCAGGGACACCCTGAGCACTGAAGCTTTCTTT	CASRDTLSTEAFF
TRBV7-9	TRBJ2-1	once	TRBD2	TGTGCCAGCAGCTTATCTAGCGGGGGATACAATGAGCAGTTCTTC	CASSLSSGGYNEQFF
TRBV30	TRBJ2-7	few	NA	TGTGCCTTGGGGTACACAGGCTACGAGCAGTACTTC	CALGYTGYEQYF
TRBV7-9	TRBJ2-3	NA	NA	TGTGCCAGCAGCTTACTCCAGGGCGACACAGATACGCAGTATTTT	CASSLLQGDTDTQYF
TRBV5-1	TRBJ2-5	NA	NA	TGCGCCAGCAGCACCACAGGGCAAGAGACCCAGTACTTC	CASSTTGQETQYF
TRBV28	TRBJ2-1	NA	TRBD1	TGTGCCAGCAGTTCCGGGACAGGGGCAGCTGAGCAGTTCTTC	CASSSGTGAAEQFF
TRBV7-7	TRBJ2-3	few	TRBD1	TGTGCTAGCAGCGAAACCCCACCGGGACAGATCACAGATACGCAGTATTTT	CASSETPPGQITDTQYF
TRBV14	TRBJ2-2	few	TRBD2	TGTGCCAGCAGCCAAGATAGGACTAGCGGGAGGAGGACCGGGGAGCTGTTTTTT	CASSQDRTSGRRTGELFF
TRBV15	TRBJ1-4	NA	NA	TGTGCCACCAGCAGAGGCAGGGACGTTGAAAAACTGTTTTTT	CATSRGRDVEKLFF
TRBV7-9	TRBJ2-5	once	TRBD2	TGTGCCAGCAGCTTAGCTGGGGGACTAGCGGGGCAAGAGACCCAGTACTTC	CASSLAGGLAGQETQYF
TRBV28	TRBJ1-4	NA	TRBD1	TGTGCCAGCAGTTCACCGGGACAGGGTGGGGGGAATGAAAAACTGTTTTTT	CASSSPGQGGGNEKLFF
TRBV27	TRBJ2-5	NA	NA	TGTGCCAGCAGTTTATACCCATCTGGGGAGACCCAGTACTTC	CASSLYPSGETQYF
TRBV10-3	TRBJ2-3	few	NA	TGTGCCATCAGTGAGTCGACGAGGGTCGGCACAGATACGCAGTATTTT	CAISESTRVGTDTQYF
TRBV2	TRBJ2-3	medium-sized	NA	TGTGCCAGCAGGGGGGAGCCAGATACGCAGTATTTT	CASRGEPDTQYF
TRBV5-1	TRBJ1-1	few	NA	TGCGCCAGCAGCTTGGATTCTCCTGAAGCTTTCTTT	CASSLDSPEAFF
TRBV11-2	TRBJ2-1	NA	TRBD1	TGTGCCAGCAGCTTGGGACAGGGGAGGAGAAATGAGCAGTTCTTC	CASSLGQGRRNEQFF
TRBV6-4	TRBJ2-2	few	TRBD2	TGTGCCAGCAGTCGAAACAGCGGGGGCACCGGGGAGCTGTTTTTT	CASSRNSGGTGELFF
TRBV7-2	TRBJ2-7	NA	TRBD2	TGTGCCAGCAGCGGGGGACTAGCGGGAGGGGAGCAGTACTTC	CASSGGLAGGEQYF
TRBV7-3	TRBJ1-1	few	TRBD1	TGTGCCAGCAGCTTATGGACAGGGGACATCGAAGCTTTCTTT	CASSLWTGDIEAFF